These 28 T cell receptor beta chains came from one sample sequenced in a study of blood T cell repertoires in COVID-19. Repertoires were generated with immunoSEQ multiplex PCR, while TCRdb's copy carries only in-frame clones and drops some. Of 300,000 or so clones listed, around 88% are singletons. The sample taken for sequencing was peripheral blood. The receptors shown here come from a woman between 25 and 40 years old who had recovered from COVID-19.

J is TRBJ2-5 and V is TRBV9; 8 positions agree with TRBD2. CDR3 length equals 16 residues. Germline-derived CDR1 and CDR2 are SGDLS and YYNGEE. J gave up 7 bases and V 0 bases, and 11 bases lay outside the gene matches. The CDR3 sequence is CASSVEDGGAFGTQYF. CDR3 sequence (DNA): TGTGCCAGCAGCGTAGAGGACGGGGGGGCTTTTGGGACCCAGTACTTC.

The chain uses TRBV10-3 and TRBJ2-1; no definite D call. The CDR3 covers 12 residues. V was pared by 3 bases and J by 15 bases, with 15 bases between. Germline CDR1 reads ENHRY; CDR2 reads SYGVKD. This CDR3 is CAISDPNGDGFF. The DNA for the CDR3 is TGTGCCATCAGTGATCCAAACGGAGATGGGTTCTTC.

The rearrangement uses TRBV7-9 and TRBJ2-1; maybe TRBD2 (5 bases). V lost 3 bases and J lost 8, with 17 bases in between. The CDR3 has 15 residues. CDR1 is SEHNR and CDR2 is FQNEAQ in the germline V gene (reference sequence). The CDR3: CASSLKMAGWDEQFF. The CDR3, as DNA: TGTGCCAGCAGCTTGAAGATGGCGGGTTGGGATGAGCAGTTCTTC.

The DNA of the CDR3 is TGTGCCAGCTCACCAACGGACAGGGGGGGCACTGAAGCTTTCTTT. Residues: CASSPTDRGGTEAFF. V and J are TRBV18 and TRBJ1-1, with 10 positions matching TRBD1. The V gene's germline CDR1 is KGHSH and CDR2 LQKENI. The CDR3 contains 15 residues. J gave up 4 bases and V 2 bases, and 4 bases lay outside the gene matches.

This chain connects TRBV28 to TRBJ2-7, with D perhaps matching TRBD1 (5 bases). The germline V gene encodes CDR1 MDHEN and CDR2 SYDVKM. V lost 6 bases to trimming and J lost 4 bases, with 10 bases between them. The CDR3 extends over 12 amino acids. CDR3 residues: CASSPRVYEQYF. The CDR3 bases are TGTGCCAGCAGCCCCAGGGTTTACGAGCAGTACTTC.

This rearrangement joins TRBV15 to TRBJ2-3, with TRBD1 as a possible D gene (5 bases). CDR1 and CDR2 from the germline V gene are LNHNV and YYDKDF (reference sequence). V shed 3 bases and J shed 2 bases, with 12 bases lying between them. There are 15 residues in the CDR3. The chain's CDR3 is CATSSDRITTDTQYF. The CDR3 DNA sequence: TGTGCCACCAGCAGCGACAGAATAACCACAGATACGCAGTATTTT.

V is TRBV12-3 or TRBV12-4 and J is TRBJ1-2; D is perhaps TRBD1 (6 bases). With 7 bases removed from V and 4 bases from J, the gap between germline ends came to 10 bases. This CDR3 is built from 12 residues. The CDR3 DNA follows: TGTGCCAGCAACAGGGCTGGCTATGGCTACACCTTC. It translates to CASNRAGYGYTF.

The chain is built from TRBV5-5 and TRBJ1-6; 9 positions agree with TRBD1. The CDR3 has 16 amino acids. Germline V gene lookup returns CDR1 SGHKS and CDR2 YYEKEE (reference sequence). Trimming took 4 bases from V and 7 from J; bases not matched to a gene: 9. The CDR3 nucleotides read TGTGCCAGCAGCGTCTGGGGACAGGGAGACAATTCACCCCTCCACTTT. As protein: CASSVWGQGDNSPLHF.

The rearrangement joins TRBV9 to TRBJ1-2; D uncertain. This CDR3 has 14 residues. CDR1 and CDR2 from the germline V gene are SGDLS and YYNGEE. Trimming shortened V by 2 bases and J by 2 bases, and 10 bases separated the two germline ends. The CDR3 protein is CASSVVTENYGYTF. Here the CDR3 DNA reads TGTGCCAGCAGCGTGGTGACGGAGAACTATGGCTACACCTTC.

The chain employs TRBV7-9 and TRBJ2-3; 10 bases are shared with TRBD1. Germline assignment: CDR1 SEHNR and CDR2 FQNEAQ (reference sequence). J was trimmed by 4 bases and V by 4 bases; bases with no gene match: 5. The CDR3 runs 15 residues. CDR3 protein: CASSSGTGEADTQYF. The CDR3 nucleotides are TGTGCCAGCAGCTCCGGGACAGGGGAGGCAGATACGCAGTATTTT. The full variable domain, in which reference TRBV7-9 and TRBJ2-3 provide the parts outside the CDR3, is DTGVSQNPRHKITKRGQNVTFRCDPISEHNRLYWYRQTLGQGPEFLTYFQNEAQLEKSRLLSDRFSAERPKGSFSTLEIQRTEQGDSAMYLCASSSGTGEADTQYFGPGTRLTVL.

This clone showed up just once. The chain is built from TRBV29-1 and TRBJ2-3, with 8 bases identical to TRBD2. CDR3 length equals 12 residues. J gave up 3 bases and V 8 bases, and 4 bases lay outside the gene matches. Per germline, CDR1 SQVTM and CDR2 ANQGSEA. The CDR3 protein is CSQRGGTDTQYF. CDR3 coding DNA: TGCAGCCAACGGGGGGGAACAGATACGCAGTATTTT.

This chain links TRBV9 with TRBJ2-7; the D gene is possibly TRBD1 (6 bases). The CDR3 length is 15 residues. The germline gives CDR1 SGDLS, CDR2 YYNGEE. V lost 0 bases and J lost 0, with 10 bases in between. The CDR3 DNA follows: TGTGCCAGCAGCGTAGGGACAGCGAGCTCCTACGAGCAGTACTTC. Encoded protein: CASSVGTASSYEQYF.

This sequence joins TRBV28 and TRBJ1-5; D is possibly TRBD1 (5 bases). Looked up from germline, CDR1 is MDHEN and CDR2 is SYDVKM. Deletions cut 3 bases from V and 5 bases from J, with 14 bases between. The CDR3 totals 15 residues. CDR3 loop: CASSLRDGLYQPQHF. The CDR3 DNA reads as TGTGCCAGCAGTTTGCGGGACGGATTATATCAGCCCCAGCATTTT.

The chain uses TRBV28 and TRBJ2-3; TRBD2 agrees at 7 bases. The V gene end was trimmed by 7 bases and the J gene end by 4 bases; junction bases not matched to a gene: 2. From germline, CDR1 is MDHEN and CDR2 SYDVKM. The CDR3 length is 12 residues. Written as DNA, the CDR3 is TGTGCCAGCATGGGAGGGTCAGATACGCAGTATTTT. Its translation: CASMGGSDTQYF.

This clone was seen only a few times. This chain connects TRBV19 to TRBJ1-5; D is undetermined. V lost 7 bases and J lost 4, with 17 bases in between. The CDR3 length is 15 residues. Germline V gene lookup returns CDR1 LNHDA and CDR2 SQIVND (reference sequence). CDR3 nucleotides: TGTGCCAGTACTGTCCTGGCAGAATCTAATCAGCCCCAGCATTTT. Encoded protein: CASTVLAESNQPQHF.

The V call is TRBV7-9, the J call TRBJ2-4; 11 nucleotides match TRBD1. J was trimmed by 6 bases and V by 5 bases; bases with no gene match: 3. Germline values: CDR1 SEHNR, CDR2 FQNEAQ (reference sequence). The CDR3 is made up of 14 amino acids. This CDR3 reads CASSRTGGGNIQYF. Written as DNA, the CDR3 is TGTGCCAGCAGCCGGACAGGGGGCGGAAACATTCAGTACTTC.

The genes are TRBV18 and TRBJ2-3; 11 bases line up with TRBD2. Germline-derived CDR1 and CDR2 are KGHSH and LQKENI. The CDR3 has 18 residues. V dropped 2 bases and J dropped 6; count of bases not matched to a gene: 13. CDR3 residues: CASSPTPASGGIGDTQYF. The CDR3 nucleotides are TGTGCCAGCTCACCAACCCCAGCTAGCGGGGGGATAGGTGATACGCAGTATTTT.

This clone was seen more than once but under ten times. The gene calls are TRBV2 and TRBJ1-1, with D unresolved. V dropped 10 bases and J dropped 1 base, with 13 bases sitting between them. CDR3 length: 13 residues. Germline CDR1 SNHLY, CDR2 FYNNEI. The CDR3 spells CAITIRKNTEAFF. CDR3 nucleotides: TGTGCCATCACAATCCGTAAGAACACTGAAGCTTTCTTT.

J is TRBJ2-2 and V is TRBV7-9; 7 positions agree with TRBD1. The CDR3 loop spans 16 amino acids. Germline CDR1 SEHNR, CDR2 FQNEAQ (reference sequence). V trimming: 5 bases; J trimming: 0 bases; junction bases outside the gene matches: 6. CDR3 sequence: CASSPMQGANTGELFF. CDR3 nucleotide sequence: TGTGCCAGCAGCCCAATGCAGGGGGCGAACACCGGGGAGCTGTTTTTT.

This clone was detected only once. V is TRBV18 and J is TRBJ2-7; D is perhaps TRBD1 (6 bases). With 3 bases removed from V and 2 bases from J, the gap between germline ends came to 17 bases. The CDR3 sequence is 16 residues long. Germline lookup yields CDR1 KGHSH and CDR2 LQKENI. The CDR3 DNA is TGTGCCAGCTCACCCCGAACAGGGACCGTCGCCTACGAGCAGTACTTC. It specifies CASSPRTGTVAYEQYF.

V gene TRBV6-2 or TRBV6-3 combines with J gene TRBJ2-7; D remains unclear. Trimming shortened V by 2 bases and J by 2 bases, and 10 bases separated the two germline ends. CDR1 is MNHEY and CDR2 is SVGEGT in the germline V gene. The CDR3 sequence is 14 residues long. CDR3 region: CASSYGRDPYEQYF. The DNA for the CDR3 is TGTGCCAGCAGTTACGGTAGAGATCCCTACGAGCAGTACTTC.

This chain links TRBV27 with TRBJ2-5; D remains ambiguous. Trimming removed 5 bases from V and 1 base from J, with 8 bases in between. The germline V gene encodes CDR1 MNHEY and CDR2 SMNVEV (reference sequence). CDR3 length: 13 residues. CDR3 residues: CASSRYSQETQYF. In nucleotides, the CDR3 is TGTGCCAGCAGTCGTTACAGCCAAGAGACCCAGTACTTC.

This chain uses TRBV5-4 with TRBJ1-2; D is uncertain. The germline CDR1 and CDR2 sequences are SGHNT and YYREEE (reference sequence). V gave up 2 bases and J gave up 5 bases, with 4 bases separating them. The length of the CDR3 is 11 residues. The DNA of the CDR3 is TGTGCCAGCAGCTTCGGTTATGGCTACACCTTC. Amino acid sequence: CASSFGYGYTF.

This chain joins TRBV11-1 and TRBJ2-5; TRBD1 matches at 9 bases. CDR3 size: 16 residues. Germline V CDR1 and CDR2: SGHAT, FQDESV (reference sequence). J was trimmed by 2 bases and V by 3 bases; bases with no gene match: 7. The DNA for the CDR3 is TGTGCCAGCAGCTTGGGGACAGGGAAGGGGCAAGAGACCCAGTACTTC. Protein sequence: CASSLGTGKGQETQYF.

This chain links TRBV19 with TRBJ1-6; D gene uncertain. V was trimmed by 5 bases and J by 4 bases, leaving 21 bases between them. The CDR3 consists of 18 residues. Germline-derived CDR1 and CDR2 are LNHDA and SQIVND (reference sequence). CDR3 in DNA: TGTGCCAGTAGTGACCGTATTGCGGCAGCACTATATAATTCACCCCTCCACTTT. Translating it yields CASSDRIAAALYNSPLHF.

The chain employs TRBV7-2 and TRBJ2-1; 9 nucleotides agree with TRBD1. CDR3 length: 15 residues. With V trimmed by 4 bases and J by 7 bases, 8 bases remained unmatched. Looked up from germline, CDR1 is SGHTA and CDR2 is FQGNSA. The CDR3 sequence is CASSSGQGWSNEQFF. For the CDR3, the DNA is TGTGCCAGCAGCTCGGGACAGGGATGGAGTAATGAGCAGTTCTTC.

The gene calls are TRBV24-1 and TRBJ1-5, with no clear D. V dropped 6 bases and J dropped 0 bases, with 8 bases sitting between them. The CDR3 spans 14 residues. The V gene's germline CDR1 is KGHDR and CDR2 SFDVKD. CDR3: CATSSGLSNQPQHF. The CDR3 bases are TGTGCCACCAGTTCAGGTCTTAGCAATCAGCCCCAGCATTTT.

In this sample, this clone turned up once. Different DNA sequences within this sample yield the same CDR3. The rearrangement links TRBV3-1 (or the pseudogene TRBV3-2) to TRBJ2-7; D is undetermined. V lost 4 bases and J 1 base, leaving 5 bases between the germline ends. Looked up from germline, CDR1 is LGHDT and CDR2 is YNNKEL (reference sequence). The CDR3 has 12 amino acids. CDR3 in amino acids: CASSRGSYEQYF. The CDR3 DNA is TGTGCCAGCAGCCGCGGATCCTACGAGCAGTACTTC.